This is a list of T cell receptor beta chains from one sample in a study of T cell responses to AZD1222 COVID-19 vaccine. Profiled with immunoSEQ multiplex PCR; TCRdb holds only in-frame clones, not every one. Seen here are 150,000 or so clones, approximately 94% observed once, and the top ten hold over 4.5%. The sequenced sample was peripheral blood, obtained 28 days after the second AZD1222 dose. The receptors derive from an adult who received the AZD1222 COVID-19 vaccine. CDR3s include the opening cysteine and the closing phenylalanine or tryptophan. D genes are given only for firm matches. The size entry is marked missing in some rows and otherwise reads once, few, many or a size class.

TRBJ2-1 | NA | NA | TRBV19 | CASSIEGDHEQFF | TGTGCCAGTAGTATTGAAGGTGATCATGAGCAGTTCTTC
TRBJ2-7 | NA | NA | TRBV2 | CASSLLGRPSQYF | TGTGCCAGCAGCCTCCTGGGCCGTCCCTCCCAGTACTTC
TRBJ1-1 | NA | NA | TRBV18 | CASSPPGPGNTEAFF | TGTGCCAGCTCACCACCGGGACCGGGGAACACTGAAGCTTTCTTT
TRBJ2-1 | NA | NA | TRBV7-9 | CASSLPPQPYNEQFF | TGTGCCAGCAGCTTACCCCCACAGCCCTACAATGAGCAGTTCTTC
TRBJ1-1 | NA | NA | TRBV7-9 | CASSLGQNTEAFF | TGTGCCAGCAGCTTAGGTCAGAACACTGAAGCTTTCTTT
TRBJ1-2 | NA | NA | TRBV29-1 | CSVVTVYGYTF | TGCAGCGTTGTTACAGTCTATGGCTACACCTTC
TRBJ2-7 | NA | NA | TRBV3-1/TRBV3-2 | CASSPGTASYEQYF | TGTGCCAGCAGCCCCGGGACTGCCTCCTACGAGCAGTACTTC
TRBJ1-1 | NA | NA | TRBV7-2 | CASSWRPRNTEAFF | TGTGCCAGCAGCTGGAGACCGAGGAACACTGAAGCTTTCTTT
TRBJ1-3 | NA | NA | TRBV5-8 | CASSQRRGVGRNTIYF | TGTGCCAGCAGCCAACGCAGGGGAGTTGGGAGGAACACCATATATTTT
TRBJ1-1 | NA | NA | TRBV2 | CASSPRRMNTEAFF | TGTGCCAGCAGTCCTCGTAGGATGAACACTGAAGCTTTCTTT
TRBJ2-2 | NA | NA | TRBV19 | CASSIRKTMNTGELFF | TGTGCCAGTAGTATACGCAAGACGATGAACACCGGGGAGCTGTTTTTT
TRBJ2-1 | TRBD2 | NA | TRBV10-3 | CAISVAQTSGRSYNEQFF | TGTGCCATCAGTGTTGCCCAAACTAGCGGGAGGTCCTACAATGAGCAGTTCTTC
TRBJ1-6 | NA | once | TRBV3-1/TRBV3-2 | CASSPWTVSSYNSPLHF | TGTGCCAGCAGCCCGTGGACGGTTAGCTCCTATAATTCACCCCTCCACTTT
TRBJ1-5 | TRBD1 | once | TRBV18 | CASSPRTGDSNQPQHF | TGTGCCAGCTCACCTCGGACAGGAGATAGCAATCAGCCCCAGCATTTT
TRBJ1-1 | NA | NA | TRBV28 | CASRAVRNTEAFF | TGTGCCAGCAGGGCCGTACGCAACACTGAAGCTTTCTTT
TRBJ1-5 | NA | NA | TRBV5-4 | CASSLMGGGQPQHF | TGTGCCAGCAGCTTGATGGGGGGGGGTCAGCCCCAGCATTTT
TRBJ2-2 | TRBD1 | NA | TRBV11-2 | CASSSLQGAVGELFF | TGTGCCAGCAGCTCCCTACAGGGGGCGGTCGGGGAGCTGTTTTTT
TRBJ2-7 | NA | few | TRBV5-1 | CASRLNYEQYF | TGCGCCAGCAGGCTCAACTACGAGCAGTACTTC